This T cell receptor beta chain was retrieved from a study of vaccination effects on CD4 cells after COVID-19. General study findings and limits: After vaccination of healthy people, only 1 of 255 vaccine-induced clones cross-reacted with common cold coronaviruses. The study found marked clonal contraction of infection- and vaccine-induced clones late after vaccination.

The germline gives CDR1 MNHEY, CDR2 SVGAGI. The V gene lost 2 bases and the J gene lost 2 bases, with 2 bases spanning the gap. The CDR3 extends over 12 amino acids. Produced via immunoSEQ multiplex PCR; TCRdb's table is partial and in-frame only. The sample yields roughly 70,000 clones, around three quarters seen once. Prior to sequencing, the ViraFEST assay stimulated PBMC with viral peptide pools, which expanded the antigen-specific CD4+ T cells. The culture ran for under eleven days, and then CD4+ T cells were isolated. Participants received two doses of either the BNT162b2 or mRNA-1273 vaccine. Researchers reported culturing two million PBMC in each well, adding approximately 10 IU/ml IL-2 and 10 ug/ml peptides. A remark on this clone: Its antigen is not identified.

The chain uses TRBV6-5 and TRBJ2-3, with no clear D. The receptor was isolated from a human donor who received a COVID-19 vaccine. This material consisted of CD4+ T cells from PBMCs cultured with HCoV-OC43 spike peptides, taken after COVID-19 vaccination. The subset is: HCoV-OC43 spike overlapping peptide pool stimulation. The CDR3 protein is CASSYPTDTQYF. The CDR3 coding sequence is TGTGCCAGCAGTTACCCCACAGATACGCAGTATTTT.